The 21 T cell receptor beta chains below were found in one sample sequenced in a study of spatial heterogeneity in lung cancer (dated by TCRdb to between 2018 and 2021). What this sample's time point label stands for: sample taken at primary tumor resection. TCR sequencing used whole RNA extracted from tumor and nontumor lung tissue, or from cryopreserved PBMC samples, without cell sorting. Library preparation was by 5' RACE. The listed sequencing device is NextSeq 500. TCRdb itself trimmed the public reads at Q25 with fastp, ran MiXCR and retained productive beta chains. Each entry merges the rows of one CDR3 protein and shows their most common DNA and genes. The sample table lists tens of thousands of distinct CDR3 sequences, around 6.5% of them with a count of one. The ten top clones hold roughly 45% of the sample. Sequencing was performed on PBMCs, taken at surgery. These TCRs come from a female donor with early-stage non-small cell lung cancer.

The chain carries TRBV5-1 and TRBJ2-5; D might be TRBD1 (5 bases). This CDR3 contains 15 residues. Deletions cut 1 base from V and 6 bases from J, with 16 bases between. Germline V lookup: CDR1 SGHRS, CDR2 YFSETQ. The CDR3 DNA is TGCGCCAGCAGCTTGCGAATCGCGACAGACAAGACCCAGTACTTC. Amino acids: CASSLRIATDKTQYF.

The chain recombines TRBV5-1 with TRBJ1-1, with 7 bases lining up with TRBD1. The CDR3 spans 14 residues. Germline loops: CDR1 SGHRS, CDR2 YFSETQ. Unmatched junction bases numbered 8, after V lost 4 bases and J lost 5 bases. Here the CDR3 reads CASSLRDSRTEAFF. The CDR3 coding sequence is TGCGCCAGCAGCCTACGGGACAGTAGGACTGAAGCTTTCTTT.

The V gene is TRBV4-3, the J gene TRBJ2-5, with 8 bases aligning to TRBD2. Losses at the gene ends were 1 base for V and 4 bases for J; bases not matched to a gene: 5. Germline loops: CDR1 LGHNA, CDR2 YSLEER. The CDR3 loop spans 15 amino acids. CDR3 coding DNA: TGCGCCAGCAGCCAAGTGTGGCTAGCGGGAGAGACCCAGTACTTC. As protein: CASSQVWLAGETQYF.

This clonotype showed up many times. The chain employs TRBV10-3 and TRBJ2-3; a possible D gene is TRBD2 (6 bases). The germline gives CDR1 ENHRY, CDR2 SYGVKD. V gave up 2 bases and J gave up 2 bases, with 14 bases separating them. This CDR3 region has 16 residues. For the CDR3, the DNA is TGTGCCATCAGTGAGGGCCTTAGCGGTGTCACAGATACGCAGTATTTT. Its protein is CAISEGLSGVTDTQYF.

This clonotype has at least ten counts. The rearrangement uses TRBV11-2 and TRBJ2-7, with no clear D. V was shortened by 4 bases and J by 6 bases, with 13 bases between the two germline ends. Germline assignment: CDR1 SGHAT and CDR2 FQNNGV. The CDR3 consists of 13 residues. The CDR3 sequence: CASSSLQQPEQYF. In DNA, the CDR3 is TGTGCCAGCAGCTCCCTACAGCAGCCCGAGCAGTACTTC.

In its sample, this clonotype was seen a few times. The chain joins TRBV6-5 to TRBJ1-3, with D unclear. Trimming took off 2 bases at V and 0 bases at J, with 8 bases between the two ends. This CDR3 is built from 15 residues. The germline CDR1 and CDR2 sequences are MNHEY and SVGAGI. CDR3: CASSYGRHSGNTIYF. The DNA for the CDR3 is TGTGCCAGCAGTTACGGTAGACACTCTGGAAACACCATATATTTT.

This chain uses TRBV18 with TRBJ1-1; 7 bases match TRBD1. This CDR3 region has 14 residues. CDR1 and CDR2 (germline): KGHSH, LQKENI. Unmatched junction bases numbered 6, after V lost 3 bases and J lost 5 bases. The CDR3 DNA reads as TGTGCCAGCTCACCCGGACAGGTGGAAACTGAAGCTTTCTTT. This sequence encodes CASSPGQVETEAFF.

Many counts were recorded for this clonotype. The chain uses TRBV4-1 and TRBJ1-1; D is ambiguous. The germline V and J ends were trimmed by 4 bases and 7 bases, with 28 bases remaining between them. Per germline, CDR1 MGHRA and CDR2 YSYEKL. The CDR3 spans 18 residues. In DNA, the CDR3 is TGCGCCAGCAGCCCTCGGCTCCCCCTCTCGACTAACCCTCATGAAGCTTTCTTT. It is translated as CASSPRLPLSTNPHEAFF.

This clonotype was seen many times. The chain links TRBV6-5 to TRBJ1-1; 9 bases fit TRBD1. CDR1 is MNHEY, CDR2 SVGAGI, per germline. The CDR3 runs 15 residues. V lost 6 bases and J lost 3; bases outside the gene matches: 8. CDR3 bases: TGTGCCAGCAGCCTAACAGGGGGCCTTCACACTGAAGCTTTCTTT. Its translation is CASSLTGGLHTEAFF.

This clonotype was observed many times. The rearrangement joins TRBV14 to TRBJ1-5; D is undetermined. The V and J ends lost 2 bases and 5 bases respectively, with 16 bases between them. Germline V lookup: CDR1 SGHDN, CDR2 FVKESK. This CDR3 has 16 amino acids. The CDR3 nucleotides read TGTGCCAGCAGCCAACACTTCCCCCTCATTCATCAGCCCCAGCATTTT. Protein sequence: CASSQHFPLIHQPQHF.

The chain carries TRBV6-1 and TRBJ2-3; TRBD1 agrees at 11 bases. The germline CDR1 and CDR2 sequences are MNHNS and SASEGT. With 3 bases clipped from V and 3 bases from J, the junction kept 8 bases outside the gene matches. The CDR3 is 17 residues long. CDR3: CASSEDPDRGRTDTQYF. In DNA form, the CDR3 reads TGTGCCAGCAGTGAGGACCCGGACAGGGGGCGTACAGATACGCAGTATTTT.

Of note for this clonotype: An end of the junction differs from the germline gene, which may be a read error. The chain joins TRBV5-1 to TRBJ1-4, with TRBD1 identical over 11 bases. The germline V gene encodes CDR1 SGHRS and CDR2 YFSETQ. The CDR3 contains 15 residues. The CDR3, as DNA: TGCGCCAGCAGCTCCTCCGGGACAGGGGGAGAAAATCTGTTTTTT. Amino acid sequence: CASSSSGTGGENLFF.

This clonotype was seen a few times. V and J are TRBV9 and TRBJ1-5, with 7 nucleotides matching TRBD1. V gave up 3 bases and J gave up 6 bases; unmatched junction bases: 12. This CDR3 is 16 amino acids long. Germline CDR1 reads SGDLS; CDR2 reads YYNGEE. CDR3: CASSAREGGEGQPQHF. CDR3 nucleotides: TGTGCCAGCAGCGCGAGGGAAGGGGGCGAGGGTCAGCCCCAGCATTTT. Filled out from reference TRBV9 and TRBJ1-5, the complete variable domain reads DSGVTQTPKHLITATGQRVTLRCSPRSGDLSVYWYQQSLDQGLQFLIQYYNGEERAKGNILERFSAQQFPDLHSELNLSSLELGDSALYFCASSAREGGEGQPQHFGDGTRLSIL.

Many counts were recorded for this clonotype. V gene TRBV5-5 combines with J gene TRBJ1-5, with no clear D. CDR3 length: 16 residues. The germline V gene encodes CDR1 SGHKS and CDR2 YYEKEE (reference sequence). Trimming removed 0 bases at V and 3 bases at J, with 13 bases between. CDR3 nucleotides: TGTGCCAGCAGCTTGGATGTAGGGAGGAACAATCAGCCCCAGCATTTT. Its translation: CASSLDVGRNNQPQHF.

CDR3 residues: CASSAPPGQGSYNEQFF. CDR3 nucleotide sequence: TGTGCCAGCAGCGCGCCCCCGGGACAGGGATCCTACAATGAGCAGTTCTTC. V usage is TRBV14 and J usage is TRBJ2-1; TRBD1 matches 9 bases. The V segment lost 5 bases and the J segment 1 base; nucleotides outside the gene matches: 9. The CDR3 contains 17 residues. The germline gives CDR1 SGHDN, CDR2 FVKESK.

This chain connects TRBV6-2 or TRBV6-3 to TRBJ1-6; the D gene is possibly TRBD1 (6 bases). The V gene lost 4 bases and the J gene lost 7 bases, with 11 bases spanning the gap. Germline lookup yields CDR1 MNHEY and CDR2 SVGEGT. This CDR3 is 14 amino acids long. CDR3 DNA sequence: TGTGCCAGCAGTTCGCCAGGGGAAAATTCACCCCTCCACTTT. This gives the protein CASSSPGENSPLHF.

For the CDR3, the DNA is TGCGCCAGCAGTGAGTCGGGGGACACGAAAGCTTTCTTT. Its protein is CASSESGDTKAFF. V usage is TRBV10-2 and J usage is TRBJ1-1, with a weak D call TRBD1 (6 bases). The CDR3 spans 13 residues. Between the trimmed V and J ends, which lost 0 bases and 9 bases, there was a span of 11 bases. From germline, CDR1 is WSHSY and CDR2 SAAADI.

This clonotype was detected a few times. The genes are TRBV12-3 or TRBV12-4 and TRBJ1-4, with a weak D call TRBD1 (6 bases). The CDR3 totals 16 residues. V lost 6 bases and J 2 bases, leaving 16 bases between the germline ends. CDR3 DNA: TGTGCCAGCAGCCCGGGGGGGGCTAATACTAATGAAAAACTGTTTTTT. Its translation: CASSPGGANTNEKLFF.

This clonotype was counted many times. The rearrangement joins TRBV5-1 to TRBJ2-2, with a weak D call TRBD1 (6 bases). Germline loops: CDR1 SGHRS, CDR2 YFSETQ. CDR3 length: 15 amino acids. The V end was cut by 3 bases, the J end by 5 bases, with 14 bases between. CDR3 DNA: TGCGCCAGCAGCTCCCGGGACAACCCTACCGGGGAGCTGTTTTTT. Translating it yields CASSSRDNPTGELFF.

There are a few counts of this clonotype. V gene TRBV5-1 combines with J gene TRBJ2-7, with 9 bases that match TRBD1. J lost 4 bases, V lost 3 bases, and 5 bases had no gene match. CDR3 length: 14 amino acids. The germline V gene has CDR1 SGHRS and CDR2 YFSETQ. Written as DNA, the CDR3 is TGCGCCAGCAGCTCGGAACAGGGGGCTTACGAGCAGTACTTC. This sequence encodes CASSSEQGAYEQYF.

This clonotype was recorded at least ten times. The genes are TRBV7-8 and TRBJ1-4, with D maybe TRBD1 (5 bases). V shed 4 bases and J shed 5 bases, with 17 bases lying between them. This CDR3 region has 16 residues. Germline V CDR1 and CDR2: SGHVS, FQNEAQ. The chain's CDR3 is CASSYVAGTPNEKLFF. The CDR3 DNA follows: TGTGCCAGCAGCTATGTCGCCGGGACGCCGAATGAAAAACTGTTTTTT.